This T cell receptor (beta chain) appears in the sequencing data of a study of identical twins. Broader study findings: Models predicted too little out-of-frame TCR alpha sharing in monozygotic twins.

TCRdb passed the 5' RACE reads through MiXCR, listing each CDR3 protein once. The sample records about 200,000 distinct CDR3 sequences, 6% to 7% being singletons. This clonotype was counted a few times. Its antigen is as yet unknown. Unmatched junction bases numbered 3, after V lost 5 bases and J lost 2 bases. In germline, CDR1 is MDHEN, CDR2 SYDVKM. The CDR3 is 14 amino acids. This sample also belongs to another study, concerning T cells expressing NK-cell markers. Turning to that study: Investigators obtained TCR beta repertoires from sorted CD3+CD56+NKG2C+, CD3+CD56+NKG2C- and CD3+CD56-NKG2C+ T cells. HCMV serostatus: seven of eight sequenced donors positive, one negative.

This TCR derives from a woman under 30 in good health. The sample was CD8+ T cells sorted from blood. J is TRBJ2-1 and V is TRBV28, with 7 nucleotides matching TRBD2. The CDR3 protein is CASSPSGAYNEQFF. The CDR3 region has the DNA TGTGCCAGCAGTCCCAGCGGGGCCTACAATGAGCAGTTCTTC.